The TCR beta chain described here comes from a study of beta chain features in type 1 diabetes. Across the study: There were some 100,000,000 sorted cells examined across all samples.

Trimming stripped 5 bases from V and 6 bases from J, with 13 bases between. The germline V gene has CDR1 GTSNPN and CDR2 SVGIG (reference sequence). The CDR3 is 12 amino acids. Expressed TCRB transcripts were sequenced after all isolated RNA was converted to cDNA. The table came from immunoSEQ multiplex PCR; TCRdb's copy has only in-frame clones and leaves some out. The sample includes 630,000 or so clones, roughly an eighth of them seen just once. Study conclusions and caveats: Moderate but significant shortening of TCRB CDR3s was recorded in all four CD4+ subsets from Type 1 diabetes patients. It was possible that PCR favored shorter templates, equally so in patients and controls. Any HLA-type effect on TCRB rearrangement remained unresolved here.

To note about this clone: Its antigen is as yet unknown.

The sequence derives from a man between 18 and 29 years old with type 1 diabetes. Sequences were obtained from naive CD4+ T cells from blood. The J gene is TRBJ1-2, the V gene TRBV30, with D possibly matching TRBD1 (5 bases). The CDR3 DNA follows: TGTGCCTGGCGGGGGAGGGTGGATGGCTACACCTTC. As protein: CAWRGRVDGYTF.